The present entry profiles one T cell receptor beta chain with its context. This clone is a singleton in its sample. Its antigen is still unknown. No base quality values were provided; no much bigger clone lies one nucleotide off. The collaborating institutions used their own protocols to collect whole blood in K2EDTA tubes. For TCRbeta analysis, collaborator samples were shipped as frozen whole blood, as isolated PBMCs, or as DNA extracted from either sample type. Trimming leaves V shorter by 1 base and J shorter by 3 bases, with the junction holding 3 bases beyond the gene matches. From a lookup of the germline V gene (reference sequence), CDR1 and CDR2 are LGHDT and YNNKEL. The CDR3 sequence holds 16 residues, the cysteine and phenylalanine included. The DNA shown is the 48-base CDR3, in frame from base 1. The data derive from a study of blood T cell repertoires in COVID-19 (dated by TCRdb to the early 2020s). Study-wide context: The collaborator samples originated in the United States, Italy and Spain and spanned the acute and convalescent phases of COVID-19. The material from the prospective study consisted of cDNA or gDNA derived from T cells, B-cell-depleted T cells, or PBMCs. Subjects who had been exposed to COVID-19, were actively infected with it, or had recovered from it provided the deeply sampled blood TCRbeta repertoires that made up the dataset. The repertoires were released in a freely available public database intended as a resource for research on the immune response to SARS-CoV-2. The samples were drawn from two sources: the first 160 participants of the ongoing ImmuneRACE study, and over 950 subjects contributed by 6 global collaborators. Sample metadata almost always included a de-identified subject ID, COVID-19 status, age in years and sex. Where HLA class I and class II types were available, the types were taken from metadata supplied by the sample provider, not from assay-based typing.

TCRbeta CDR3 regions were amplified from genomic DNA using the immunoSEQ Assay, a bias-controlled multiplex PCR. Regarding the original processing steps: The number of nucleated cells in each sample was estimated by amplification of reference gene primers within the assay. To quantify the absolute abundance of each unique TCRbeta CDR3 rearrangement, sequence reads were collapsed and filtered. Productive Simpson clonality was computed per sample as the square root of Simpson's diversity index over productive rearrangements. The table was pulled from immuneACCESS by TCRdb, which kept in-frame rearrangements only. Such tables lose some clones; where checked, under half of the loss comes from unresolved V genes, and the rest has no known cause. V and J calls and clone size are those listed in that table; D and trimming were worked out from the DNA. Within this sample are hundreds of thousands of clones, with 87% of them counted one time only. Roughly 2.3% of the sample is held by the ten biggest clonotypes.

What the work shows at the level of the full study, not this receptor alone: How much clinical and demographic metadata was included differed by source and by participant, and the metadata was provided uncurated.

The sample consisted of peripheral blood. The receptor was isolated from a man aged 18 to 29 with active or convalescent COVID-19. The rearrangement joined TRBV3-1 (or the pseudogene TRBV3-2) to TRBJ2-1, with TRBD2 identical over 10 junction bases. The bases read TGTGCCAGCAGCCAAGGACTAGCGGGTGACTACAATGAGCAGTTCTTC. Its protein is CASSQGLAGDYNEQFF.